The entry below gives a single TCR beta chain sequence along with its context. The antigen remains unidentified. This sample was included in a study of cytomegalovirus exposure and HLA in healthy donors. Study-wide findings and caveats: The study listed some 160 cytomegalovirus-associated TCR beta chains.

Measured with immunoSEQ multiplex PCR; TCRdb has only the in-frame clones, and not every one. This table holds about 360,000 clones, 75% to 90% found once. Trimming left V 3 bases short and J 5 bases short, with 10 bases between. The CDR3 runs 14 residues. Per germline, CDR1 MDHEN and CDR2 SYDVKM. This chain joins TRBV28 and TRBJ1-4, with no clear D. The sample taken for sequencing was PBMCs. The source is a woman in her late teens or twenties in good health and CMV-seronegative. The chain's CDR3 is CASSFDRRNEKLFF. The DNA for the CDR3 is TGTGCCAGCAGTTTTGATCGCAGGAATGAAAAACTGTTTTTT.